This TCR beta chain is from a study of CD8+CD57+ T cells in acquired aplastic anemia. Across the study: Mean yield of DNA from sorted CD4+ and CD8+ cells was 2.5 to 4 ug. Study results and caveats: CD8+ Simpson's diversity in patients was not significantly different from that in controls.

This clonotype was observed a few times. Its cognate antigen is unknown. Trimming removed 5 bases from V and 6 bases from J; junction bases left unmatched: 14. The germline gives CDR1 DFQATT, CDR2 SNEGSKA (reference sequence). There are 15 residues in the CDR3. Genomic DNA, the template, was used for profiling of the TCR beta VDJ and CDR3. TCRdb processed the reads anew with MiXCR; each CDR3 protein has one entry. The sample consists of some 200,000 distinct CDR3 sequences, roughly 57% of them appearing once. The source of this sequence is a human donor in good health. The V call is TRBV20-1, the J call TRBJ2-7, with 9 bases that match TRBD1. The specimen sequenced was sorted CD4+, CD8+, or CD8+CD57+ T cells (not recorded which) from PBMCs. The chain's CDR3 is CSAPNPQGAVVEQYF. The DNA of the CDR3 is TGCAGTGCTCCGAACCCACAGGGGGCTGTGGTCGAGCAGTACTTC.